A selection of T cell receptor beta chains follows, all from one sample in a study of T cell responses to AZD1222 COVID-19 vaccine. The protocol was immunoSEQ multiplex PCR, while the TCRdb copy is restricted to in-frame clones and leaves out a portion. The profile covers around 140,000 clones, with 85% to 95% appearing a single time and 1.5% to 2% taken by the ten largest. Sequences were derived from peripheral blood, sampled on day 0 of AZD1222 vaccination. The receptor source for this set is an adult in good health. The CDR3 runs from the conserved cysteine through the conserved F or W. D genes are given only for firm matches. Where a row states a size, it is once, few, many or the class of an expanded clone; other rows omit it.

j_call clone_size d_call v_call cdr3_nt cdr3_aa
TRBJ2-1 - - TRBV20-1 TGCAGTGCTAGTGGGGGCGATGGTTGGGAGCAGTTCTTC CSASGGDGWEQFF
TRBJ2-7 - - TRBV9 TGTGCCAGCAGCCTAGCTGGACCAGAGGCCGAGCAGTACTTC CASSLAGPEAEQYF
TRBJ2-1 - - TRBV3-1/TRBV3-2 TGTGCCAGCAGCCAAGATCTTAGCGATGAGCAGTTCTTC CASSQDLSDEQFF
TRBJ1-2 - TRBD1 TRBV11-2 TGTGCCAGCAGCTCCGGGACAGGGGGCAATGGCTACACCTTC CASSSGTGGNGYTF
TRBJ1-6 - - TRBV7-2 TGTGCCAGCAGCTTAGTTAGCTCCTATAATTCACCCCTCCACTTT CASSLVSSYNSPLHF
TRBJ1-4 - - TRBV5-1 TGCGCCAGCAGCCCCCTTGGTAGAGGGGATAATGAAAAACTGTTTTTT CASSPLGRGDNEKLFF
TRBJ2-7 - - TRBV7-2 TGTGCCAGCAACAACCCCCCGGGGTCCTACGAGCAGTACTTC CASNNPPGSYEQYF
TRBJ2-2 - TRBD1 TRBV4-1 TGCGCCAGCAGCCCCCGAACACCAGGGGGTAACACCGGGGAGCTGTTTTTT CASSPRTPGGNTGELFF
TRBJ2-3 - - TRBV19 TGTGCCAGTAGTAGAGCGGCCACAGATACGCAGTATTTT CASSRAATDTQYF
TRBJ1-3 - - TRBV7-8 TGTGCCAGCCTCCGAGAGGAATGGTCGCAGAGCTCTGGAAACACCATATATTTT CASLREEWSQSSGNTIYF
TRBJ1-1 - TRBD1 TRBV18 TGTGCCAGCTCATCCTCCGGGACAGTTGAAGCTTTCTTT CASSSSGTVEAFF
TRBJ2-3 - - TRBV5-1 TGCGCCAGCAGGGTGGGGGGCACAGATACGCAGTATTTT CASRVGGTDTQYF
TRBJ1-2 - - TRBV19 TGTGCCAGTAGTATCCGCCAGGGCTGGAGTGGCTACACCTTC CASSIRQGWSGYTF
TRBJ1-5 - TRBD1 TRBV4-1 TGCGCCAGCAGCCAAGTGCCATGGGACAGGGGATATAGCAATCAGCCCCAGCATTTT CASSQVPWDRGYSNQPQHF
TRBJ1-1 once TRBD1 TRBV12-3/TRBV12-4 TGTGCCAGCAGTCTCGACAGGGACACTGAAGCTTTCTTT CASSLDRDTEAFF
TRBJ2-2 - TRBD1 TRBV23-1 TGCGCCAGCAGTCAATGTGAGGACAGGGGGCAAACCGGGGAGCTGTTTTTT CASSQCEDRGQTGELFF
TRBJ1-1 - - TRBV6-5 TGTGCCAGCAGCCTACAGGGAAACACTGAAGCTTTCTTT CASSLQGNTEAFF
TRBJ2-5 - TRBD2 TRBV13 TGTGCCAGCAGCTCCCTGAGCCGCGGGGGGGAGACCCAGTACTTC CASSSLSRGGETQYF
TRBJ2-7 - - TRBV12-3/TRBV12-4 TGTGCCAGCAGAAGCAGGGTTACCTACGAGCAGTACTTC CASRSRVTYEQYF
TRBJ1-5 - - TRBV4-2 TGTGCCAGCAGCCAAGATCAGACAAAGGGCCCCAATCAGCCCCAGCATTTT CASSQDQTKGPNQPQHF
TRBJ2-5 - TRBD2 TRBV5-4 TGTGCCAGCAGCTTACCCCAAAGACTAGCGGGGGAGCAAGAGACCCAGTACTTC CASSLPQRLAGEQETQYF
TRBJ1-6 - - TRBV5-1 TGCGCCAGCAGCTTGGCCCTGGACAAGCCCCCCCCTAATTCACCCCTCCACTTT CASSLALDKPPPNSPLHF
TRBJ1-1 few - TRBV6-1 TGTGCCAGCAGTGAATCCAGGCTGGGACGGGCTTTCTTT CASSESRLGRAFF
TRBJ2-7 - - TRBV3-1/TRBV3-2 TGTGCCAGCAGCCAAGGGCGGCCTTCCTACGAGCAGTACTTC CASSQGRPSYEQYF
TRBJ1-1 - - TRBV4-1 TGCGCCAGCCGGTGGGTTGCGAACACTGAAGCTTTCTTT CASRWVANTEAFF
TRBJ2-7 - - TRBV11-1 TGTGCCAGCAGCTTACCCGTTGGGGGGGCCGAGCAGTACTTC CASSLPVGGAEQYF
TRBJ1-1 - - TRBV4-1 TGCGCCAGCAGCCACTTGACAGTGAACACTGAAGCTTTCTTT CASSHLTVNTEAFF
TRBJ2-5 few - TRBV5-1 TGCGCCAGCAGCTTGGAATCGGGCCAAGAGACCCAGTACTTC CASSLESGQETQYF
TRBJ2-2 - - TRBV6-6 TGTGCCAGCAGTTACGGGGGACGAACTACCGGGGAGCTGTTTTTT CASSYGGRTTGELFF
TRBJ1-3 - - TRBV13 TGTGCCAGCAGCTCCTACAACCCCCGGCGGACCATATATTTT CASSSYNPRRTIYF
TRBJ2-3 - - TRBV9 TGTGCCAGCAGCTTTATAGACAGCTACACAGATACGCAGTATTTT CASSFIDSYTDTQYF
TRBJ1-3 - TRBD1 TRBV9 TGTGCCAGCAGCGTCACAGGGGAACAGGCCTCTGGAAACACCATATATTTT CASSVTGEQASGNTIYF
TRBJ1-1 - TRBD1 TRBV9 TGTGCCAGCAGCGAGATGACAGGGGTGAACACTGAAGCTTTCTTT CASSEMTGVNTEAFF
TRBJ1-2 - TRBD1 TRBV6-1 TGTGCCAGCAGTGAGCGGACAGGGTCGTACTATGGCTACACCTTC CASSERTGSYYGYTF
TRBJ2-7 - - TRBV27 TGTGCCAGCAGTTTAGAATATGATAGGGTCCGCAGCTCCTACGAGCAGTACTTC CASSLEYDRVRSSYEQYF
TRBJ1-5 - - TRBV6-1 TGTGCCAGCAGTGAAGGGAGGTTAGCCCAGCATTTT CASSEGRLAQHF